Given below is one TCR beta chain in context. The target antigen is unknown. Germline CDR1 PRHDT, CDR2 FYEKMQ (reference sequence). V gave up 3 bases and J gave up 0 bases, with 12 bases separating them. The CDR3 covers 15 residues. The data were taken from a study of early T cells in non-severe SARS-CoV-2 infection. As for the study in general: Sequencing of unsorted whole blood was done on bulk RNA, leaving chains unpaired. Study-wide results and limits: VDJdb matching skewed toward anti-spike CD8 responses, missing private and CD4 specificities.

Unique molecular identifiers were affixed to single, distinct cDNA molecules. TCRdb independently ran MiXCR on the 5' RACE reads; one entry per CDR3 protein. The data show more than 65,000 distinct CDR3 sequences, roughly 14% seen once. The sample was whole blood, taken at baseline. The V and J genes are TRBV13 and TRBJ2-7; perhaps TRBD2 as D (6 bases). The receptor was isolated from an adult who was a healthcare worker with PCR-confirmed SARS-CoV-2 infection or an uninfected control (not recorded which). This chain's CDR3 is CASSLAGPASYEQYF. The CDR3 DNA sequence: TGTGCCAGCAGCTTGGCGGGACCCGCCTCCTACGAGCAGTACTTC.